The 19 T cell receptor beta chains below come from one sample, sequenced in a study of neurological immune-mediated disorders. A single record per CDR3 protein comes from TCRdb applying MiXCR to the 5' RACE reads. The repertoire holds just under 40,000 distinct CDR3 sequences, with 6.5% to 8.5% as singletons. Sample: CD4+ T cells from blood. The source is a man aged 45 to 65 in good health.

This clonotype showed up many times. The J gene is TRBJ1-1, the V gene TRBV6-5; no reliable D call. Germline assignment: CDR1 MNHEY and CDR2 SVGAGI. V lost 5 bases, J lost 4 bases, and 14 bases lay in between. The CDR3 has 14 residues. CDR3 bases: TGTGCCAGCAGTCAACCCGTTTTGGGCACTGAAGCTTTCTTT. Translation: CASSQPVLGTEAFF.

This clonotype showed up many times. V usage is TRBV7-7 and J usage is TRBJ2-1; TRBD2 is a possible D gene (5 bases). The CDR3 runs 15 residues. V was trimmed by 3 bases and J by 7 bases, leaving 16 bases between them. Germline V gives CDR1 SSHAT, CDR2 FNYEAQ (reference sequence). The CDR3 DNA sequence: TGTGCCAGCAGCTTCGGGCGGGCGGCATATAATGAGCAGTTCTTC. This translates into CASSFGRAAYNEQFF.

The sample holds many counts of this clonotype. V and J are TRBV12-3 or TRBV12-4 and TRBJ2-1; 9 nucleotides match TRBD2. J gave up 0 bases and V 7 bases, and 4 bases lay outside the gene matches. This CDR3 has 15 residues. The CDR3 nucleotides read TGTGCCAGCACAGCGGGAGGTGGCTCCTACAATGAGCAGTTCTTC. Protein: CASTAGGGSYNEQFF.

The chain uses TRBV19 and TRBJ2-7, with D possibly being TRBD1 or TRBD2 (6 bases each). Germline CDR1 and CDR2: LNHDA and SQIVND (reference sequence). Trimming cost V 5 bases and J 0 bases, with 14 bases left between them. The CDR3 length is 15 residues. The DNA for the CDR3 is TGTGCCAGTAGTTCCCCGGGGGCCCACTCCTACGAGCAGTACTTC. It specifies CASSSPGAHSYEQYF.

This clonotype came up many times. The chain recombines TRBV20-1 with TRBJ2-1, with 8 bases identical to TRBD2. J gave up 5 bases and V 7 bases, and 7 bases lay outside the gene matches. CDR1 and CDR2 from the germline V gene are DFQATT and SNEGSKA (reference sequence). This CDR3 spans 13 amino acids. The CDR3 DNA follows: TGCAGTGTTGCAGCGGGGGCAAACAATGAGCAGTTCTTC. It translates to CSVAAGANNEQFF.

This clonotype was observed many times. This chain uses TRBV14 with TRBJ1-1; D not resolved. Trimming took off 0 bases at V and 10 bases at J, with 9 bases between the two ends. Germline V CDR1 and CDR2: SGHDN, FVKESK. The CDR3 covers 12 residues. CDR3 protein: CASSQDPRGAFF. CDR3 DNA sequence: TGTGCCAGCAGCCAAGACCCCCGCGGAGCTTTCTTT.

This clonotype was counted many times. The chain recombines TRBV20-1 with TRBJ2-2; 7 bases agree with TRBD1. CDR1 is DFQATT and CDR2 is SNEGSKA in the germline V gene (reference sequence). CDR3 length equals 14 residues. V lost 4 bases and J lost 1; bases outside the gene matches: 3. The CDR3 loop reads CSATTGRNTGELFF. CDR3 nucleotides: TGCAGTGCTACGACAGGGAGGAACACCGGGGAGCTGTTTTTT.

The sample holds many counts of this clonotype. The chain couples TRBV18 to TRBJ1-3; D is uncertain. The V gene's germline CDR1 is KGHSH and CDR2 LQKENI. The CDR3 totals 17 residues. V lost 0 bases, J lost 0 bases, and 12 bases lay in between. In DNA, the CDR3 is TGTGCCAGCTCACCACCTGGTTGGGGAAGCTCTGGAAACACCATATATTTT. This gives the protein CASSPPGWGSSGNTIYF.

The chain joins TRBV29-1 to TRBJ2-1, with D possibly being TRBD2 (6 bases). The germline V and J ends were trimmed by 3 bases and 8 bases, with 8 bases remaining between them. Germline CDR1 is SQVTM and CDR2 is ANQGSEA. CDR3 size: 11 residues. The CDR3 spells CSVDAGYEQFF. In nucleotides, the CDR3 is TGCAGCGTTGACGCGGGGTATGAGCAGTTCTTC.

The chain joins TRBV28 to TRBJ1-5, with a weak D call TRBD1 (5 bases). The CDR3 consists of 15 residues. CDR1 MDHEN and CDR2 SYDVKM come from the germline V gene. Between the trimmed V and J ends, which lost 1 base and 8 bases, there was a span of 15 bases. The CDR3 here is CASSLSAGTLEPQHF. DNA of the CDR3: TGTGCCAGCAGTTTATCGGCAGGGACCCTTGAGCCCCAGCATTTT.

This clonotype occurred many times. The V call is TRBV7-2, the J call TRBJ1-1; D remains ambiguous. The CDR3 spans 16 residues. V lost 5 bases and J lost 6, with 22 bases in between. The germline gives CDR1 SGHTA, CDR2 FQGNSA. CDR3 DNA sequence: TGTGCCAGCAGCGTTGACGTACCCGGCCCAGGAGCTGAAGCTTTCTTT. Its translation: CASSVDVPGPGAEAFF.

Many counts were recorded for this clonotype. The CDR3 here is CASSLYRGTYEQYF. CDR3 in DNA: TGTGCCAGCAGCTTATACCGTGGAACCTACGAGCAGTACTTC. This chain links TRBV7-2 with TRBJ2-7; D not resolved. V lost 2 bases to trimming and J lost 2 bases, with 10 bases between them. The V gene's germline CDR1 is SGHTA and CDR2 FQGNSA. This CDR3 contains 14 residues.

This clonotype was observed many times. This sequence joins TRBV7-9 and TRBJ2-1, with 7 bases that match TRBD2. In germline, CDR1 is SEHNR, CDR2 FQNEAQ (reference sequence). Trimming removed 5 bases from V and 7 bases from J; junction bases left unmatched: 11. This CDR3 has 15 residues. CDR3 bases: TGTGCCAGCAGCCAAGTGAGCGGGAAGGTTAATGAGCAGTTCTTC. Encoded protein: CASSQVSGKVNEQFF.

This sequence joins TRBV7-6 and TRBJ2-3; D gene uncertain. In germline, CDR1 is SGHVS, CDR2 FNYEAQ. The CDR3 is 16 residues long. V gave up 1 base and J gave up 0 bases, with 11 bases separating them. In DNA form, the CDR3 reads TGTGCCAGCAGCTTAGGGGCTACTCCAAGCACAGATACGCAGTATTTT. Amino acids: CASSLGATPSTDTQYF. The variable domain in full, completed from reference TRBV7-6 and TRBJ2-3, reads GAGVSQSPRYKVTKRGQDVALRCDPISGHVSLYWYRQALGQGPEFLTYFNYEAQQDKSGLPNDRFSAERPEGSISTLTIQRTEQRDSAMYRCASSLGATPSTDTQYFGPGTRLTVL.

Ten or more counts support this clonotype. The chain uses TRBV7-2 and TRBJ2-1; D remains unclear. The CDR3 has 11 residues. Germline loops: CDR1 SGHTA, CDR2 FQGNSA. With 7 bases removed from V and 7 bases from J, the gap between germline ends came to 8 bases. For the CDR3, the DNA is TGTGCCAGCACTGTAGGGAATGAGCAGTTCTTC. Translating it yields CASTVGNEQFF.

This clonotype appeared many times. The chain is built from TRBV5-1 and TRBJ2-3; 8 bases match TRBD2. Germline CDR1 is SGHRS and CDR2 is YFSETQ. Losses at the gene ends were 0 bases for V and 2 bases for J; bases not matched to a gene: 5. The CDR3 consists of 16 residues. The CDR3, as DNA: TGCGCCAGCAGCTTGGTACTAGCGGAATTCACAGATACGCAGTATTTT. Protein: CASSLVLAEFTDTQYF.

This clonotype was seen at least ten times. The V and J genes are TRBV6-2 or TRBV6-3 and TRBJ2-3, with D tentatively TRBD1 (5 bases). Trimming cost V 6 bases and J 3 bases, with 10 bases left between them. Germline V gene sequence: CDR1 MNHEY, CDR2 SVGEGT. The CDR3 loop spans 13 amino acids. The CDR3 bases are TGTGCCAGCAGACAGGCCTCGACAGATACGCAGTATTTT. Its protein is CASRQASTDTQYF.

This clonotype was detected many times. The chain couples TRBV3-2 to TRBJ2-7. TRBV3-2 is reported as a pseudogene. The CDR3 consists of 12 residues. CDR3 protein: CASSQEVYEQYF. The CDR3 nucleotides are TGTGCCAGCAGCCAAGAAGTCTATGAGCAGTACTTC.

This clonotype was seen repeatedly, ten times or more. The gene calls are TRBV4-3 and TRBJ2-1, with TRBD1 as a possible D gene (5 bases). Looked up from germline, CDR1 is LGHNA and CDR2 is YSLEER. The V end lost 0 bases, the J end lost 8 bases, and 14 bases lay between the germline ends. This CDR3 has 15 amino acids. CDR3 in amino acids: CASSQETHRFHEQFF. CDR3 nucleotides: TGCGCCAGCAGCCAAGAAACCCACAGGTTCCATGAGCAGTTCTTC.